This paragraph reports one T cell receptor beta chain. Its antigen is undetermined. The sample belongs to a study of spatial heterogeneity in lung cancer. The wider study: Beta-chain sequences were consistently detected more often than alpha-chain sequences. For the average unique TCR and UMI combination, more than 8.5 occurrences appeared in raw reads.

Stated time point: sample taken at primary tumor resection. Tumor, nontumor lung or frozen PBMC supplied whole RNA, sequenced without sorting. TCRdb independently ran MiXCR on the 5' RACE reads; one entry per CDR3 protein. The sample has about 95,000 distinct CDR3 sequences, over 8.5% seen once. Germline V gives CDR1 MDHEN, CDR2 SYDVKM. This CDR3 is built from 14 residues. Trimming took off 6 bases at V and 7 bases at J, with 16 bases between the two ends. Study-level points and caveats: Ubiquitous expanded tumor TCRs were observed in blood more at resection than follow-up.

The rearrangement links TRBV28 to TRBJ2-1; tentative D call: TRBD2 (7 bases). The source of this sequence is a male donor with early-stage non-small cell lung cancer. Sequenced here: PBMCs, sampled at surgery. CDR3 residues: CASRGGGSLNEQFF. As DNA, the CDR3 is TGTGCCAGCAGGGGAGGGGGTTCCTTGAATGAGCAGTTCTTC.